The subject of this entry is one T cell receptor (beta chain). Its antigen is as yet unknown. The CDR3 covers 14 residues. Germline lookup yields CDR1 MNHEY and CDR2 SMNVEV (reference sequence). Trimming cost V 7 bases and J 4 bases; bases outside gene matches: 9. The sample is drawn from a study of CD8+ T cells in alopecia areata. Lesional scalp punch biopsies and peripheral blood came from alopecia areata patients. PBMCs provided sorted CD4+ and CD8+ T cells. RNA, once extracted, was reverse transcribed into cDNA for use as the sequencing template. Measured with immunoSEQ multiplex PCR; TCRdb has only the in-frame clones, and not every one. The table includes about 82,000 clones, roughly 51% detected once. Study-wide points: Compared with normal scalp, lesional scalp had higher clonality and more expanded CD8+ clones.

The receptor comes from a human donor with alopecia areata. Sequencing input: NKG2D-high CD8+ T cells sorted from blood. This chain connects TRBV27 to TRBJ2-7; 8 positions match TRBD2. CDR3 loop: CASNVAAGGYEQYF. CDR3 in DNA: TGTGCCAGCAACGTAGCGGCGGGGGGATACGAGCAGTACTTC.